Only one count was recorded for the clone carrying this T cell receptor beta chain. Trimming shortened V by 4 bases and J by 2 bases, and 9 bases separated the two germline ends. Germline lookup yields CDR1 SGHRS and CDR2 YFSETQ. The CDR3 is made up of 13 amino acids. The data belong to a study of control samples from healthy donors and cancer patients. Measured with immunoSEQ multiplex PCR; TCRdb has only the in-frame clones, and not every one. Here the sample spans around 68,000 clones, around four fifths being singletons. The sequence derives from a woman aged 45-65 years with lung cancer. The rearrangement links TRBV5-1 to TRBJ1-2; D is perhaps TRBD1 (6 bases). Specimen: PBMCs. CDR3 nucleotides: TGCGCCAGCAGCACGGACAGAAACTATGGCTACACCTTC. Its protein is CASSTDRNYGYTF.